This T cell receptor beta chain was recovered during a study of T cell repertoires in cytomegalovirus infection. General observations from the study: Across the ex vivo response, the dominant clonotypes were HLA-C-restricted CMV-specific TCR beta clonotypes.

TCRdb redid the calling of the reads with MiXCR, one entry per CDR3 protein. Of 200,000 or so distinct CDR3 sequences detected, approximately 38% appear once; the ten largest clones hold approximately 60%. With regard to this clonotype: As yet, its antigen is unknown.

The sample was CD8+ T cells from cultured PBMCs, taken from culture after CMV antigen stimulation. The origin of this receptor is a human donor in good health (CMV status not recorded). Some clones in this sample may be carry-over from other donors' samples.

The CDR3 is CASSPTAGWSEDTQYF. CDR3 in DNA: TGTGCCAGCAGCCCAACAGCCGGATGGAGCGAAGATACGCAGTATTTT. V usage is TRBV7-6 and J usage is TRBJ2-3; D is uncertain. CDR1 is SGHVS and CDR2 is FNYEAQ in the germline V gene. The CDR3 is 16 residues long. V lost 5 bases, J lost 5 bases, and 20 bases lay in between.